Below, one T cell receptor (beta chain) is given with its context. This sample was taken from a study of blood T cell repertoires in COVID-19. Study-wide background: The study drew acute and convalescent COVID-19 samples from the United States, Italy and Spain.

In the source study's methods: The assay estimated nucleated cells by amplifying reference gene primers. Data came from immunoSEQ multiplex PCR; TCRdb stores just in-frame clones and leaves some out. The DNA was the basis for D and trimming; V, J and clone size are from that table. The sample shows about 140,000 clones, 80% to 85% of them seen only once. The sequence was collected from a man in his forties with acute COVID-19. Sequences were obtained from PBMCs or T cells enriched from blood (not recorded which).

The CDR3 sequence: CASRWGISGTRDEQFF. For the CDR3, the DNA is TGTGCCAGCAGGTGGGGGATTAGCGGGACTCGGGATGAGCAGTTCTTC. The chain uses TRBV5-6 and TRBJ2-1; 8 nucleotides agree with TRBD2. J gave up 8 bases and V 5 bases, and 15 bases lay outside the gene matches. Germline lookup yields CDR1 SGHDT and CDR2 YYEEEE. This CDR3 comprises 16 residues. Variable domain in full (rest from reference TRBV5-6 and TRBJ2-1): DAGVTQSPTHLIKTRGQQVTLRCSPKSGHDTVSWYQQALGQGPQFIFQYYEEEERQRGNFPDRFSGHQFPNYSSELNVNALLLGDSALYLCASRWGISGTRDEQFFGPGTRLTVL.